This T cell receptor (beta chain) was sequenced for a study of blood T cell repertoires in COVID-19. Overall study: Samples of COVID-19 (acute and convalescent) were obtained from the United States, Italy and Spain. PBMCs, B-cell-depleted T cells, or T cells were the source of the cDNA or gDNA that made up the material.

In germline, CDR1 is LNHDA, CDR2 SQIVND (reference sequence). After removal of 1 base from V and 8 bases from J, the junction contained 5 bases not matched to a gene. The CDR3 sequence is 16 residues long. Some clones are missing from TCRdb's copy, which holds only in-frame ones; the method was immunoSEQ multiplex PCR. In the table there are about 420,000 clones, around 90% of which are singletons. Seattle participants joined during active infection and were tracked over time. This clonotype was sampled from a young man with COVID-19, enrolled during active disease. This chain joins TRBV19 and TRBJ2-1; TRBD2 aligns across 13 bases. Sequencing used peripheral blood. DNA for the CDR3: TGTGCCAGTAGTATAGCACTAGCGGGAGGGCAGGATGAGCAGTTCTTC. It encodes CASSIALAGGQDEQFF.